This is a list of T cell receptor beta chains from one sample in a study of cytomegalovirus exposure and HLA in healthy donors. Assay used: immunoSEQ multiplex PCR; TCRdb lists only in-frame clones, some missing. Altogether about 170,000 clones are present, approximately 70% being singletons, with the ten largest covering approximately 5.1%. The sample taken for sequencing was PBMCs. These receptor sequences come from a woman aged 18-30 years in good health and CMV-seropositive. Each CDR3 is given with its conserved first and last residue. Part of the rows lack a size; the others show once, few, many or a class for expanded clones.

V: TRBV12-5
J: TRBJ2-1
size: -
CDR3: CASGLVLGGAGGDNEQFF

V: TRBV13
J: TRBJ2-7
size: -
CDR3: CASTQPGLDEQYF

V: TRBV19
J: TRBJ1-4
size: -
CDR3: CASGGEKLFF

V: TRBV5-8
J: TRBJ2-7
size: -
CDR3: CGTGGSYEQYF

V: TRBV2
J: TRBJ2-3
size: -
CDR3: CASIGGFATDTQYF

V: TRBV7-3
J: TRBJ1-6
size: few
CDR3: CASSITGFDSPLHF

V: TRBV7-2
J: TRBJ2-1
size: -
CDR3: CASSLSSGSYNEQFF

V: TRBV9
J: TRBJ2-5
size: -
CDR3: CASSARTSGGGPQETQYF

V: TRBV9
J: TRBJ1-1
size: -
CDR3: CASSVGGQRTEAFF

V: TRBV5-1
J: TRBJ2-3
size: -
CDR3: CASRLGGTPLDTQYF

V: TRBV5-4
J: TRBJ2-1
size: few
CDR3: CASSLAGGGGRNEQFF

V: TRBV13
J: TRBJ1-1
size: -
CDR3: CASRWGGRLTEAFF

V: TRBV28
J: TRBJ1-2
size: once
CDR3: CASTRGGFVYGYTF

V: TRBV18
J: TRBJ2-1
size: few
CDR3: CASSPAGYSYNEQFF

V: TRBV4-2
J: TRBJ1-1
size: -
CDR3: CASSPDGANGAFF

V: TRBV19
J: TRBJ2-3
size: -
CDR3: CASRQTGSWDTQYF

V: TRBV19
J: TRBJ2-5
size: -
CDR3: CASRRQGRQEETQYF

V: TRBV10-3
J: -
size: few
CDR3: CAISGGDRSSYEQYF

V: TRBV21-1
J: TRBJ1-2
size: -
CDR3: CASSKGSRGRSNQIGYTF

V: TRBV2
J: TRBJ1-2
size: -
CDR3: CASREGNYGYTF

V: TRBV7-3
J: TRBJ2-1
size: -
CDR3: CASSTQGQGRNEQFF

V: TRBV10-3
J: TRBJ1-1
size: -
CDR3: CAISGQGVTNTEAFF

V: TRBV5-4
J: TRBJ2-3
size: -
CDR3: CASSFSGGDTDTQYF

V: TRBV11-3
J: TRBJ2-3
size: -
CDR3: CASSSGVTDTQYF

V: TRBV7-8
J: TRBJ1-1
size: -
CDR3: CASSLVMNTEAFF

V: TRBV4-2
J: TRBJ1-4
size: -
CDR3: CASSQGRDLFF

V: TRBV6-5
J: -
size: once
CDR3: CASSYSNEQYF

V: TRBV7-9
J: TRBJ2-3
size: -
CDR3: CASSRQLTDTQYF

V: TRBV11-2
J: TRBJ2-7
size: once
CDR3: CASSLGGTSGGPVDYEQYF

V: TRBV5-4
J: TRBJ1-2
size: -
CDR3: CASSLDRDYGYTF

V: TRBV6-1
J: TRBJ1-1
size: -
CDR3: CASSAEGPTHTEAFF

V: TRBV13
J: TRBJ2-4
size: -
CDR3: CASSLGWSQTNIQYF

V: TRBV5-6
J: -
size: -
CDR3: CASSSDYEQYF

V: TRBV7-2
J: TRBJ2-7
size: once
CDR3: CASSPRQGLSYEQYF

V: TRBV9
J: TRBJ1-2
size: few
CDR3: CASRNRVRGYTF

V: TRBV9
J: TRBJ2-5
size: -
CDR3: CASSVAGEVRETQYF

V: TRBV5-6
J: TRBJ1-6
size: -
CDR3: CASSFGQVLNSPLHF

V: TRBV19
J: TRBJ2-3
size: -
CDR3: CASSNWRATDTQYF

V: TRBV6-1
J: TRBJ2-7
size: -
CDR3: CASSEGGASSYEQYF

V: TRBV5-1
J: TRBJ1-2
size: -
CDR3: CASSPGTGKNYGYTF

V: TRBV12-5
J: TRBJ2-7
size: -
CDR3: CASGFQGQYEQYF

V: TRBV5-1
J: TRBJ1-1
size: once
CDR3: CASSFDSNTEAFF

V: TRBV7-3
J: TRBJ2-7
size: once
CDR3: CASSPGVAWSYEQYF

V: TRBV27
J: TRBJ1-2
size: -
CDR3: CASSGTGIGYTF

V: TRBV9
J: TRBJ2-3
size: -
CDR3: CASSPLSGLRPDTQYF

V: TRBV4-1
J: TRBJ1-2
size: -
CDR3: CASSLPGQRMGYTF

V: TRBV5-1
J: -
size: -
CDR3: CASSLAGGSSYEQYF

V: TRBV4-1
J: TRBJ2-4
size: once
CDR3: CASSRLSEGGAKNIQYF

V: TRBV7-2
J: -
size: -
CDR3: CASSLDRGGPYEQYF

V: TRBV9
J: TRBJ2-3
size: few
CDR3: CASSVARGVDTQYF

V: TRBV28
J: TRBJ1-2
size: -
CDR3: CASTLRGSMGYTF

V: TRBV5-6
J: TRBJ1-5
size: -
CDR3: CASSRGQGGQPQHF